The present T cell receptor beta chain was sequenced within a study of CD8+CD57+ T cells in acquired aplastic anemia. Study information: Sorted CD4+ and CD8+ cells gave an average of 3.2 ug of DNA.

The template for TCR beta VDJ and CDR3 sequence profiling was genomic DNA. TCRdb re-called the reads with MiXCR, one entry per CDR3 protein. Here the sample spans fewer than 250,000 distinct CDR3 sequences, around 43% being singletons. In this sample, this clonotype turned up many times. The V end was cut by 0 bases, the J end by 0 bases, with 12 bases between. Per germline, CDR1 LGHNA and CDR2 YNFKEQ. The CDR3 contains 16 residues. It was patients with CD8+CD57+ cell expansion by flow cytometry who were chosen for sequencing. The TCR comes from a human donor with aplastic anemia. The sequencing sample was made of sorted CD4+, CD8+, or CD8+CD57+ T cells (not recorded which) from PBMCs. The chain carries TRBV4-2 and TRBJ2-7, with a weak D call TRBD2 (6 bases). Here the CDR3 reads CASSQDGDGSSYEQYF. DNA of the CDR3: TGTGCCAGCAGCCAAGATGGAGACGGGAGCTCCTACGAGCAGTACTTC.